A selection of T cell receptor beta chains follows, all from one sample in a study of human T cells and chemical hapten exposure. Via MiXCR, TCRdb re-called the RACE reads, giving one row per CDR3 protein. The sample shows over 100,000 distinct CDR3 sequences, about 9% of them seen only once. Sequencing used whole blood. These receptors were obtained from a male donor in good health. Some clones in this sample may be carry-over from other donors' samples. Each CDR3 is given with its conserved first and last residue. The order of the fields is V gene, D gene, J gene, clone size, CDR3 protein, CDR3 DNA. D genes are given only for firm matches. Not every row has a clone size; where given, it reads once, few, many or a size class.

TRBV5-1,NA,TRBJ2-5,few,CASSLIRAGEPQETQYF,TGCGCCAGCAGCTTGATTAGGGCAGGTGAACCTCAAGAGACCCAGTACTTC
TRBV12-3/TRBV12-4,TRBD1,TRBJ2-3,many,CASSSPDRGRGDTQYF,TGTGCCAGCAGTTCCCCGGACAGGGGGCGAGGAGATACGCAGTATTTT
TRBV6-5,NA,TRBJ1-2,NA,CASSQRWTETYGYTF,TGTGCCAGCAGCCAACGGTGGACGGAGACCTATGGCTACACCTTC
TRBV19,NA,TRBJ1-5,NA,CASSPGTVYSNQPQHF,TGTGCCAGTAGTCCCGGGACGGTCTATAGCAATCAGCCCCAGCATTTT
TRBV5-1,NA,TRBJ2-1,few,CASKIGNEQFF,TGCGCCAGCAAGATCGGGAATGAGCAGTTCTTC
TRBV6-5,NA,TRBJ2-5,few,CASSYNRPQETQYF,TGTGCCAGCAGTTACAACAGACCCCAAGAGACCCAGTACTTC
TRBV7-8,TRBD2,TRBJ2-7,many,CASSLDRGGTKSYEQYF,TGTGCCAGCAGCTTAGACCGGGGGGGCACGAAGTCCTACGAGCAGTACTTC
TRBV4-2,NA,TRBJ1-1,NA,CASNQTGFLDAFF,TGTGCCAGCAACCAAACAGGGTTTCTGGATGCTTTCTTT
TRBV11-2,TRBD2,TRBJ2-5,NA,CASSLDSGGVGTQYF,TGTGCCAGCAGCTTAGATTCGGGGGGGGTAGGAACCCAGTACTTC
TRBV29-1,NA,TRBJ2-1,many,CSVEDIWDYNEQFF,TGCAGCGTTGAAGATATTTGGGACTACAATGAGCAGTTCTTC
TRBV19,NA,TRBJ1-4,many,CASSILLRNEKLFF,TGTGCCAGTAGTATCCTACTTCGAAATGAAAAACTGTTTTTT
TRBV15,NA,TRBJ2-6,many,CATSREGSGANVLTF,TGTGCCACCAGCAGAGAAGGGTCTGGGGCCAACGTCCTGACTTTC
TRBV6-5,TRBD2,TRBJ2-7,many,CASSYSRGEVGYEQYF,TGTGCCAGCAGTTACTCGCGGGGGGAAGTGGGCTACGAGCAGTACTTC
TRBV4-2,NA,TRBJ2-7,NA,CASSQPSGRTYEQYF,TGTGCCAGCAGCCAACCCTCGGGCCGCACCTACGAGCAGTACTTC
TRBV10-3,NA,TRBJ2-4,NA,CAISEDVFGIQYF,TGTGCCATCAGTGAGGACGTCTTCGGGATTCAGTACTTC
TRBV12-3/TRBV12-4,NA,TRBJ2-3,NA,CASSRPDLFVTQYF,TGTGCCAGCAGCCGACCCGACTTGTTTGTCACGCAGTATTTT
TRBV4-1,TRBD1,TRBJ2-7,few,CASSQEGRGQYEQYF,TGCGCCAGCAGCCAAGAAGGCAGGGGGCAGTACGAGCAGTACTTC
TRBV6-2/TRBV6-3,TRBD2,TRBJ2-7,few,CASSYSTTGGISYEQYF,TGTGCCAGCAGTTACTCGACGACGGGAGGAATCTCCTACGAGCAGTACTTC
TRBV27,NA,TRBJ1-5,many,CASSTLPNQPQHF,TGTGCCAGCAGTACCCTCCCGAATCAGCCCCAGCATTTT
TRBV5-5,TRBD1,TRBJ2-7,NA,CASSPARDRDNEQYF,TGTGCCAGCAGCCCCGCCCGGGACAGGGACAACGAGCAGTACTTC
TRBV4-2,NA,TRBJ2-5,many,CASSQEQGTQETQYF,TGTGCCAGCAGCCAAGAGCAGGGCACACAAGAGACCCAGTACTTC
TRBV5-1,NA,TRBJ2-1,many,CASSQLEAYNEQFF,TGCGCCAGCAGCCAGCTGGAGGCCTACAATGAGCAGTTCTTC
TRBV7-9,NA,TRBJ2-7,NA,CASSLGPNGAYEQYF,TGTGCCAGCAGCTTAGGGCCGAACGGGGCCTACGAGCAGTACTTC
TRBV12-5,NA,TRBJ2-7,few,CASGLAGSPPYEQYF,TGTGCTAGTGGTTTGGCCGGGAGCCCTCCCTACGAGCAGTACTTC
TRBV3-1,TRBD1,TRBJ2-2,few,CASSQAGGQGWTGELFF,TGTGCCAGCAGCCAAGCCGGGGGACAGGGGTGGACCGGGGAGCTGTTTTTT
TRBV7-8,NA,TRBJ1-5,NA,CASSLGQPYSNQPQHF,TGTGCCAGCAGCTTAGGGCAGCCGTATAGCAATCAGCCCCAGCATTTT
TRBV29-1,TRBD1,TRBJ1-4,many,CSGLDRGEEKLFF,TGCAGCGGTTTGGACAGGGGAGAGGAAAAACTGTTTTTT
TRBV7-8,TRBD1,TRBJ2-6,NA,CASTPGGQGPSGANVPTF,TGTGCCAGCACCCCAGGGGGACAGGGGCCCTCTGGGGCCAACGTCCCGACTTTC
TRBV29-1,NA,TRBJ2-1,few,CSVADNEQFF,TGCAGCGTTGCCGACAATGAGCAGTTCTTC
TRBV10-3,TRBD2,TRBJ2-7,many,CAISVSTSVSYEQYF,TGTGCCATCAGTGTCTCGACTAGCGTCAGCTACGAGCAGTACTTC
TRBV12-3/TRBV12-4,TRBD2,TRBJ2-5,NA,CASSLVPGGQETQYF,TGTGCCAGCAGTTTGGTCCCGGGGGGGCAGGAGACCCAGTACTTC
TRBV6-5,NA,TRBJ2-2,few,CASSYSIHRDTGELFF,TGTGCCAGCAGTTACTCGATTCACAGGGACACCGGGGAGCTGTTTTTT
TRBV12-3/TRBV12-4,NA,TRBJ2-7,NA,CASSSGGTGPDEQYF,TGTGCCAGCAGCTCCGGCGGGACCGGTCCCGACGAGCAGTACTTC
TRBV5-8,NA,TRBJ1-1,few,CASSLVLDRMNTEAFF,TGTGCCAGCAGCCTCGTCCTGGACCGGATGAACACTGAAGCTTTCTTT
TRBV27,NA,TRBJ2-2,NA,CASSPGREELFF,TGTGCCAGCAGTCCCGGACGGGAGGAGCTGTTTTTT
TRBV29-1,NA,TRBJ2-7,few,CSVEDHRATTYEQYF,TGCAGCGTTGAAGATCATCGGGCCACCACCTACGAGCAGTACTTC
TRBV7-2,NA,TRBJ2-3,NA,CVSSYPPDTQYF,TGTGTCAGCAGCTATCCGCCAGATACGCAGTATTTT
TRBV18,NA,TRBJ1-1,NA,CASSPPIMNTEAFF,TGTGCCAGCTCACCACCCATCATGAACACTGAAGCTTTCTTT
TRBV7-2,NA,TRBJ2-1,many,CASRKFGEGSGNEQFF,TGTGCCAGCAGGAAATTCGGAGAAGGATCGGGCAATGAGCAGTTCTTC
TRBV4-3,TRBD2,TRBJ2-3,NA,CASSQKPATSAQGDTQYF,TGCGCCAGCAGCCAAAAGCCGGCGACTAGCGCGCAGGGAGATACGCAGTATTTT
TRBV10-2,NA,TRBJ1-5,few,CASSESSSNQPQHF,TGCGCCAGCAGTGAGTCCTCTAGCAATCAGCCCCAGCATTTT
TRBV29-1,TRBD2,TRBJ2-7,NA,CSVGGLATGEQYF,TGCAGCGTTGGAGGACTAGCGACGGGCGAGCAGTACTTC
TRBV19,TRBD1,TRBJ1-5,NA,CASRRDRGRGNQPQHF,TGTGCCAGTAGAAGGGACAGGGGAAGAGGCAATCAGCCCCAGCATTTT
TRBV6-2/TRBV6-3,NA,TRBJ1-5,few,CASSYSEESNQPQHF,TGTGCCAGCAGTTACAGTGAGGAGAGCAATCAGCCCCAGCATTTT
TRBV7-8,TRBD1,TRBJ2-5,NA,CASSSGTAQETQYF,TGTGCCAGCAGCTCCGGGACAGCCCAAGAGACCCAGTACTTC
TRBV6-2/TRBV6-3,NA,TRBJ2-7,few,CASSYSTEYSYEQYF,TGTGCCAGCAGTTACTCGACGGAATACTCCTACGAGCAGTACTTC
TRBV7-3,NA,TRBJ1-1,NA,CASSWQENTEAFF,TGTGCCAGCAGCTGGCAGGAGAACACTGAAGCTTTCTTT